This is a list of T cell receptor beta chains from one sample in a study of beta chain features in type 1 diabetes. Assay: immunoSEQ multiplex PCR; the TCRdb copy retains only in-frame clones and omits some. This table has 500,000 to 800,000 clones, 12% appearing once. Sequenced sample: naive CD4+ T cells from blood. Receptors originate from a man younger than 40 with type 1 diabetes. The CDR3 runs from the conserved cysteine through the conserved F or W. The D gene is left open where the match is weak. For some rows the clone size is stated as once, few or many, or as a class when expanded; others skip it.

cdr3_aa cdr3_nt j_call v_call d_call clone_size
CASSSGGGTDTQYF TGTGCCAGCTCTAGCGGGGGAGGCACAGATACGCAGTATTTT TRBJ2-3 TRBV6-6 TRBD2 few
CASSFGGLNTEAFF TGTGCCAGCAGCTTCGGGGGGCTGAACACTGAAGCTTTCTTT TRBJ1-1 TRBV11-1 . few
CASSPVAEETQYF TGTGCCAGCAGCCCTGTAGCCGAAGAGACCCAGTACTTC TRBJ2-5 TRBV14 . once
CASSPSGRNTEAFF TGTGCCAGCAGCCCTTCGGGGCGGAACACTGAAGCTTTCTTT TRBJ1-1 TRBV7-2 . few
CASSPRGDRSYEQYF TGTGCCAGCAGCCCCCGGGGCGACCGCTCCTACGAGCAGTACTTC TRBJ2-7 TRBV9 . .
CASKNGLAKNIQYF TGTGCCAGCAAGAACGGATTAGCCAAAAACATTCAGTACTTC TRBJ2-4 TRBV6-1 . few
CSVERQGNEKLFF TGCAGCGTTGAACGTCAGGGTAATGAAAAACTGTTTTTT TRBJ1-4 TRBV29-1 . few
CASSYSNTGPGNTIYF TGTGCCAGCAGTTACTCGAACACAGGGCCTGGGAACACCATATATTTT TRBJ1-3 TRBV6-5 . .
CATNPPGDTQYF TGTGCCACAAACCCCCCAGGCGATACGCAGTATTTT TRBJ2-3 TRBV10-3 . few
CASSLVGKPYF TGTGCCAGCAGCTTAGTGGGAAAGCCGTACTTC TRBJ2-7 TRBV7-9 . .
CASSVRTGAYEQYF TGCGCCAGCAGTGTAAGGACAGGGGCCTACGAGCAGTACTTC TRBJ2-7 TRBV10-2 TRBD1 .
CASSLTGGKDEQYF TGTGCCAGCAGCTTGACAGGGGGCAAGGACGAGCAGTACTTC TRBJ2-7 TRBV7-2 TRBD1 few
CASSDRSGYTF TGTGCCAGCAGTGACAGGTCTGGCTACACCTTC TRBJ1-2 TRBV2 . .
CASSSGQGYNEQFF TGTGCCAGCAGCTCCGGACAGGGCTACAATGAGCAGTTCTTC TRBJ2-1 TRBV7-2 TRBD1 .
CASSVAAGGYNEQFF TGTGCCAGCAGCGTAGCGGCGGGGGGGTATAATGAGCAGTTCTTC TRBJ2-1 TRBV9 TRBD2 few
CASSAHRDRRNEKLFF TGTGCCAGCAGCGCCCATCGTGACAGACGAAATGAAAAACTGTTTTTT TRBJ1-4 TRBV9 . few
CASSPALTETQYF TGTGCCAGCAGCCCCGCCCTGACGGAGACCCAGTACTTC TRBJ2-5 TRBV7-9 . few
CASSPPRHRGIYEQYF TGTGCCAGCAGCCCTCCGCGACACCGGGGGATCTACGAGCAGTACTTC TRBJ2-7 TRBV28 . .
CASSLAGEGYEQYF TGCGCCAGCAGCTTAGCAGGGGAAGGATACGAGCAGTACTTC TRBJ2-7 TRBV5-1 . few
CASAEQGYVGEQFF TGTGCCAGCGCAGAACAGGGTTACGTCGGTGAGCAGTTCTTC TRBJ2-1 TRBV18 . few
CASSQDDRGGELFF TGCGCCAGCAGCCAAGATGATCGAGGCGGGGAGCTGTTTTTT TRBJ2-2 TRBV4-3 . .
CAWSARPYNSPLHF TGTGCCTGGAGTGCAAGGCCGTATAATTCACCCCTCCACTTT TRBJ1-6 TRBV30 . .
CASSQLAEETQYF TGCGCCAGCAGTCAACTAGCGGAAGAGACCCAGTACTTC TRBJ2-5 TRBV5-1 TRBD2 few
CASSFTRQGTGELFF TGTGCCAGCAGTTTCACAAGACAGGGAACCGGGGAGCTGTTTTTT TRBJ2-2 TRBV27 TRBD1 few
CASSLGYWQKETQYF TGTGCCAGCAGCTTAGGATATTGGCAAAAAGAGACCCAGTACTTC TRBJ2-5 TRBV11-3 . once
CASSSGEREKLFF TGTGCCAGCAGTTCAGGGGAGAGGGAAAAACTGTTTTTT TRBJ1-4 TRBV6-5 . few
CASSVEDRGWNEQFF TGTGCCAGCAGCGTCGAGGACAGGGGATGGAATGAGCAGTTCTTC TRBJ2-1 TRBV9 TRBD1 .
CASSPTPPGLFF TGTGCCAGCAGCCCGACTCCTCCGGGCCTGTTCTTC TRBJ2-1 TRBV7-9 . few
CASKVGSLYNEQFF TGTGCCAGCAAGGTGGGGAGCTTATACAATGAGCAGTTCTTC TRBJ2-1 TRBV6-1 . .
CASSLDGALGTDTQYF TGTGCCAGCAGTTTAGACGGGGCTCTCGGCACAGATACGCAGTATTTT TRBJ2-3 TRBV28 . .
CASSLNTENTEAFF TGTGCCAGCAGCTTAAACACGGAGAACACTGAAGCTTTCTTT TRBJ1-1 TRBV7-9 . few
CASSVQGAPDGYTF TGTGCCAGCAGCGTACAGGGGGCACCCGATGGCTACACCTTC TRBJ1-2 TRBV9 TRBD1 .
CASRTSREGVQFF TGTGCCAGCAGAACCTCTAGGGAGGGTGTGCAGTTCTTC TRBJ2-1 TRBV28 TRBD2 few
CASCRAGDQETQYF TGTGCCAGCTGCCGGGCGGGGGATCAAGAGACCCAGTACTTC TRBJ2-5 TRBV27 TRBD2 few
CASSVALSNTEAFF TGTGCCAGCAGTGTTGCCCTTTCGAACACTGAAGCTTTCTTT TRBJ1-1 TRBV2 . .
CASSPGSDAPLHF TGTGCCAGCTCACCGGGGTCTGATGCACCCCTCCACTTT TRBJ1-6 TRBV18 . few
CASSWASGGPSWETQYF TGTGCCAGCAGCTGGGCTAGCGGGGGGCCCAGCTGGGAGACCCAGTACTTC TRBJ2-5 TRBV5-6 TRBD2 .
CATSSALAGPSYEQYF TGTGCCACCAGCAGTGCGCTAGCGGGGCCCTCCTACGAGCAGTACTTC TRBJ2-7 TRBV15 TRBD2 few
CASSVVGQNTEAFF TGTGCCAGCAGCGTAGTTGGCCAGAACACTGAAGCTTTCTTT TRBJ1-1 TRBV9 . .
CSVERQGETQYF TGCAGCGTTGAAAGGCAGGGGGAGACCCAGTACTTC TRBJ2-5 TRBV29-1 . few
CSASTLEQGGGNEQFF TGCAGCGCTTCAACATTGGAGCAGGGAGGCGGCAATGAGCAGTTCTTC TRBJ2-1 TRBV29-1 . few
CASSWGQEEKLFF TGTGCCAGCAGCTGGGGACAGGAGGAAAAACTGTTTTTT TRBJ1-4 TRBV7-9 TRBD1 few
CASSEVGETQYF TGTGCCAGCAGTGAAGTGGGGGAGACCCAGTACTTC TRBJ2-5 TRBV2 . .
CASSYRRGNTEAFF TGTGCCAGCAGCTACCGACGGGGGAACACTGAAGCTTTCTTT TRBJ1-1 TRBV7-2 . few
CASSYPQGRDSPLHF TGTGCCAGCAGTTATCCACAGGGGAGGGATTCACCCCTCCACTTT TRBJ1-6 TRBV6-5 TRBD1 .
CASSLGRVNQPQHF TGTGCCAGCAGCTTGGGCAGGGTGAATCAGCCCCAGCATTTT TRBJ1-5 TRBV5-6 . few